Sequencing of this T cell receptor (beta chain) was carried out in a study of regulatory T cells in long-lasting Graves disease. Time point indicated: persistent/refractory GD, antithyroid drugs over 5 years with positive TRAb. Scientists built the TCR library using RNA that was extracted from PBMCs. Findings and limits, study-wide: Thyroid tissue was not sampled; only peripheral blood was. TRBV28, TRBJ1-2 and TRBJ2-5 were favored in persistent disease.

The CDR3 spans 15 residues. Trimming took 2 bases from V and 2 from J, leaving 11 bases between them. Germline V lookup: CDR1 SGHTA, CDR2 FQGNSA. Note on this clonotype: The antigen remains unidentified.

Through Arm-PCR of CDR3 regions and iRepertoire HTBI primers, TCR beta libraries were built. Via MiXCR, TCRdb re-called the multiplex PCR reads, giving one row per CDR3 protein. The sample gives about 310,000 distinct CDR3 sequences, 20% to 25% of which show up once; roughly three fifths is in the top ten. The TCR comes from a female donor with Graves disease. The V call is TRBV7-2, the J call TRBJ2-3, with D possibly being TRBD1 (6 bases). The starting material was peripheral blood mononuclear cells (PBMCs), obtained when the disease was refractory, from a patient treated with antithyroid drugs. The CDR3 DNA sequence: TGTGCCAGCAGCTTAAGGACAGCGTTCACAGATACGCAGTATTTT. Amino acid sequence: CASSLRTAFTDTQYF.